The sequence of this TCR beta chain was determined in a study of T cell clonotyping in hematopoietic cell transplantation. The sample holds one count of this clone. The antigen is undetermined. General study findings and limits: Recipient TCR diversity dropped after transplant; expanded clonotypes rose from day 30 to 180.

Repertoires were generated with immunoSEQ multiplex PCR, while TCRdb's copy carries only in-frame clones and drops some. This repertoire shows approximately 5,400 clones, approximately 78% found once; its top ten account for roughly 12%. Germline lookup yields CDR1 MGHRA and CDR2 YSYEKL. This CDR3 is 13 amino acids long. Trimming shortened V by 1 base and J by 7 bases, and 8 bases separated the two germline ends. Blood collection times were about day -28 and days 30, 100, 180 posttransplant. Sequences were derived from peripheral blood mononuclear cells, sampled 30 days after allogeneic stem cell transplant. J is TRBJ2-1 and V is TRBV4-1; no clear D gene. The sequence was collected from a male patient between 60 and 69 years old who had an allogeneic stem cell transplant from an unrelated donor, so the T cells may come from the graft donor. Some clones in this sample may be carry-over from other donors' samples. The CDR3 here is CASSQALGNEQFF. The CDR3 nucleotides read TGCGCCAGCAGCCAAGCTCTCGGGAATGAGCAGTTCTTC.